This record covers a single TCR beta chain. The target antigen is unknown. The sample is drawn from a study of T cell repertoires in cytomegalovirus infection. V lost 3 bases to trimming and J lost 0 bases, with 17 bases between them. The germline V gene has CDR1 SQVTM and CDR2 ANQGSEA. The CDR3 runs to 16 residues. Study-wide findings and caveats: HLA-C-restricted CMV-specific TCR beta clonotypes were dominant in the ex vivo response.

TCRdb fed the reads into MiXCR, producing one record per CDR3 protein. The sample includes under 800,000 distinct CDR3 sequences, 20% to 25% of them seen just once. This chain connects TRBV29-1 to TRBJ1-2, with D possibly TRBD1 on 6 matching bases. Material: CD8+ T cells from PBMCs. The clonotype originates from a human donor in good health (CMV status not recorded). Some clones in this sample may be carry-over from other donors' samples. The CDR3 loop reads CSVESGEEISNYGYTF. CDR3 DNA: TGCAGCGTTGAGTCAGGGGAAGAGATCTCTAACTATGGCTACACCTTC.